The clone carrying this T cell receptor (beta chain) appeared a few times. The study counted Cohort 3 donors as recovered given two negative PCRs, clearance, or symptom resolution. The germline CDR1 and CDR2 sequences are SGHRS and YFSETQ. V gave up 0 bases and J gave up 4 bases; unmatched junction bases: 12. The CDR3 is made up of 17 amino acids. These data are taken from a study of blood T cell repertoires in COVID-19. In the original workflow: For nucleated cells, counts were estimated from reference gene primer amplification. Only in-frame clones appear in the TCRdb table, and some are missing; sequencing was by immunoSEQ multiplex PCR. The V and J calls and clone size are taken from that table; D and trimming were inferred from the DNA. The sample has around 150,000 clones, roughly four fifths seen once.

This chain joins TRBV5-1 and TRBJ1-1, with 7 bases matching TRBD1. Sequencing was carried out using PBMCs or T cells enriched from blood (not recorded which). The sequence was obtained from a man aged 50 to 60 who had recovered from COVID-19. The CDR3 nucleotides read TGCGCCAGCAGCTTGGGGCGAGGAGGGGGCTCGGGCACTGAAGCTTTCTTT. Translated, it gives CASSLGRGGGSGTEAFF.